The source of this TCR beta chain is a study of blood T cell repertoires in COVID-19. CDR3 size: 15 residues. Germline loops: CDR1 MNHEY, CDR2 SVGAGI. The V and J ends lost 5 bases and 0 bases respectively, with 13 bases between them. The table came from immunoSEQ multiplex PCR; TCRdb's copy has only in-frame clones and leaves some out. The sample yields about 190,000 clones, about 87% seen once. Only one count was recorded for this clone. The rearrangement joins TRBV6-5 to TRBJ1-1; tentatively, D is TRBD1 (6 bases). The sequence derives from a woman aged 70-85 years with COVID-19, enrolled during active disease. Sequencing was done on a sample of peripheral blood. Written as DNA, the CDR3 is TGTGCCAGCAGTCGGCAACAGGGAGTGAACACTGAAGCTTTCTTT. This gives the protein CASSRQQGVNTEAFF.